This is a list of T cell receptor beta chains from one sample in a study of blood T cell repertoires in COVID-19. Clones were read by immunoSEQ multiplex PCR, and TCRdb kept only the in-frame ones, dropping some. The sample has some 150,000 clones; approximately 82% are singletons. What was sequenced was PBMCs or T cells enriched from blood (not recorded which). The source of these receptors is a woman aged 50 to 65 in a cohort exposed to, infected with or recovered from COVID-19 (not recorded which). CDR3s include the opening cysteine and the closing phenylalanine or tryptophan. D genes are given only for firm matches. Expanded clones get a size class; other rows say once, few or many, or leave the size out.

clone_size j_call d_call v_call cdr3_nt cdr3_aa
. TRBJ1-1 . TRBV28 TGTGCCAGCAACGCAGACTTGAACACTGAAGCTTTCTTT CASNADLNTEAFF
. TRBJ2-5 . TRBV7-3 TGTGCCAGCAGCCGGGGGGCACAAGAGACCCAGTACTTC CASSRGAQETQYF
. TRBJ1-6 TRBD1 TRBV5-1 TGCGCCAGCAGCTTGGCTGGGGACAGGTCTTTTTCACCCCTCCACTTT CASSLAGDRSFSPLHF
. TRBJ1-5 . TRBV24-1 TGTGCCACCAGTGATTTGAACAGCCCTCTCAATCAGCCCCAGCATTTT CATSDLNSPLNQPQHF
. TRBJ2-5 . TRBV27 TGTGCCAGCAGTTTAATTTGGGGGGGCATGGAGACCCAGTACTTC CASSLIWGGMETQYF
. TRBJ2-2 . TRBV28 TGTGCCAGCAGTTTACAAGCAGGGCCCACCGGGGAGCTGTTTTTT CASSLQAGPTGELFF
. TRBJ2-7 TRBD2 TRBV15 TGTGCCACCAAACTAGCGGGAGGCCTCGAGCAGTACTTC CATKLAGGLEQYF
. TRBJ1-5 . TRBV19 TGTGCCAGTAGTATAGTTGAGGTGATCACGGGTCAGCCCCAGCATTTT CASSIVEVITGQPQHF
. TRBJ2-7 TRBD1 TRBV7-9 TGTGCCAGCAGCTCCGGACAGGGGAGCTACGAGCAGTACTTC CASSSGQGSYEQYF
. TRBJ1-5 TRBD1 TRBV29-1 TGCAGCGTTGAGGAACGGACAGGGCGTAGGGAGCCCCAGCATTTT CSVEERTGRREPQHF
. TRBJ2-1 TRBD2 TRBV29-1 TGCAGCGTGAGGGGCACCGGGACTAGCGGGAAGAATGAGCAGTTCTTC CSVRGTGTSGKNEQFF
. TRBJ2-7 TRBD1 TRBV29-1 TGCAGCGCGCTGACAGGGTCCTACGAGCAGTACTTC CSALTGSYEQYF
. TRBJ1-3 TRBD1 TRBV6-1 TGTGCCAGCAGTGCTCCTAGGACAGGTTCTGGAAACACCATATATTTT CASSAPRTGSGNTIYF
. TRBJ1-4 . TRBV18 TGTGCCAGCTCGCTGGACAGATTAAATGAAAAACTGTTTTTT CASSLDRLNEKLFF
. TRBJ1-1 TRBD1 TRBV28 TGTGCCAGCAGAGAGACAGGGTCAAGAGCTTTCTTT CASRETGSRAFF
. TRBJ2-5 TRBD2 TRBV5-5 TGTGCCAGCAGCTCGAGCGGGAGCAGGGGGACCCAGTACTTC CASSSSGSRGTQYF
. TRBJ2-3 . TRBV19 TGTGCCAGTAGTGTCAACTTGGACAGTTGGAATACGCAGTATTTT CASSVNLDSWNTQYF
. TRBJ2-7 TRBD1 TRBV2 TGTGCCAGCAGTGGGGACAGGGGGGGTAACGACGAGCAGTACTTC CASSGDRGGNDEQYF
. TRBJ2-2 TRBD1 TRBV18 TGTGCCAGCTCGTCACGGCAGGGGGACACCGGGGAGCTGTTTTTT CASSSRQGDTGELFF
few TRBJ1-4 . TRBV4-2 TGTGCCAGCAGCCAAGAGGGGAGGCAGGGTTGGGAAAAACTGTTTTTT CASSQEGRQGWEKLFF
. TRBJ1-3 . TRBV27 TGTGCCAGCAGTCTACAAGGGGTCGGAAACACCATATATTTT CASSLQGVGNTIYF
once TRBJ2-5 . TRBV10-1 TGCGCCAGCAGTACCAGGGATTCGGAGACCCAGTACTTC CASSTRDSETQYF
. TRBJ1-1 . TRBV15 TGTGCCACCAGCAGAGATTTCGCCAGCGGTGTTCGGGCTTTCTTT CATSRDFASGVRAFF
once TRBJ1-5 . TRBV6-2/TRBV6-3 TGTGCCAGCAGTCCCGGACAATTCCAGCATTTT CASSPGQFQHF
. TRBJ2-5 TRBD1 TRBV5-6 TGTGCCAGCAGCACTGACAGGGGGAGAGAGACCCAGTACTTC CASSTDRGRETQYF
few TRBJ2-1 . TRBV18 TGTGCCAGCTCACCAGCGGGGATTTCCTACAATGAGCAGTTCTTC CASSPAGISYNEQFF
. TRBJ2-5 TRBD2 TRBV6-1 TGTGCCAGCAGTGAAAGCGGACTAGCGGGGGGGGTTGGGACCCAGTACTTC CASSESGLAGGVGTQYF
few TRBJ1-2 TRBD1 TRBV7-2 TGTGCCAGCAGCTCCATGGGACAGCTCTATGGCTACACCTTC CASSSMGQLYGYTF